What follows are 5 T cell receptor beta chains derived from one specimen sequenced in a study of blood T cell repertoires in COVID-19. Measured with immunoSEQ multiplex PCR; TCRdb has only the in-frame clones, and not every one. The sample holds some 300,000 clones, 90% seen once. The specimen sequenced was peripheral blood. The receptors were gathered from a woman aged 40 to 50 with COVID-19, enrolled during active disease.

The CDR3 nucleotides read TGTGCCTGGATCCGGACTGAAGCTTTCTTT. It translates to CAWIRTEAFF. This rearrangement joins TRBV30 to TRBJ1-1; D unclear. V lost 4 bases to trimming and J lost 5 bases, with 5 bases between them. CDR1 is GTSNPN, CDR2 SVGIG, per germline (reference sequence). The CDR3 is made up of 10 amino acids.

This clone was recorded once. CDR3 loop: CASSDSAGEHDEQFF. CDR3 nucleotides: TGTGCCAGCAGTGATTCGGCGGGAGAGCACGATGAGCAGTTCTTC. The J gene is TRBJ2-1, the V gene TRBV11-1, with 7 bases aligning to TRBD2. This CDR3 is 15 amino acids long. The V gene's germline CDR1 is SGHAT and CDR2 FQDESV (reference sequence). Losses at the gene ends were 6 bases for V and 8 bases for J; bases not matched to a gene: 13.

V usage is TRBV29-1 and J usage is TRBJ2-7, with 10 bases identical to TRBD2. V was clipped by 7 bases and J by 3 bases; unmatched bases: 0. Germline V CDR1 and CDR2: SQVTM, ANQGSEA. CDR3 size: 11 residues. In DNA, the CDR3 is TGCAGCGGGACTAGCGGCTACGAGCAGTACTTC. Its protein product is CSGTSGYEQYF.

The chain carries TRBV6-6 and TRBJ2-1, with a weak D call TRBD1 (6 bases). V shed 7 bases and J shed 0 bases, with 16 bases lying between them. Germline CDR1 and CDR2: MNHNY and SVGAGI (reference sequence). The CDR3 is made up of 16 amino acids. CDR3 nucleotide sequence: TGTGCCAGCACCGACAGGCTACTGAGCTCCTACAATGAGCAGTTCTTC. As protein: CASTDRLLSSYNEQFF.

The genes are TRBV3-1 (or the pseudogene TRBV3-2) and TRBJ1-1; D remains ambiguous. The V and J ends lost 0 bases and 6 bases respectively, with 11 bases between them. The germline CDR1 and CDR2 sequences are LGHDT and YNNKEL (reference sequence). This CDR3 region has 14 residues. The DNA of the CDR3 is TGTGCCAGCAGCCAAGATTCCCCTTCCGCTGAAGCTTTCTTT. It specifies CASSQDSPSAEAFF.